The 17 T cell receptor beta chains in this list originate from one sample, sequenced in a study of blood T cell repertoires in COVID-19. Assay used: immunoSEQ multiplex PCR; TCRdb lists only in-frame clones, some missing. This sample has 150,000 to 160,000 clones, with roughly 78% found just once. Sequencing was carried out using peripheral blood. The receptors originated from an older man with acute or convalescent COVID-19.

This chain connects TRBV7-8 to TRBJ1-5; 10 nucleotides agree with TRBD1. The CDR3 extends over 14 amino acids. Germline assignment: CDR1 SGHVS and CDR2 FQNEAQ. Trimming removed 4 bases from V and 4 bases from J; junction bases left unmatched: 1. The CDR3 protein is CASSWGQGNQPQHF. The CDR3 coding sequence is TGTGCCAGCAGCTGGGGACAGGGGAATCAGCCCCAGCATTTT.

CDR3 DNA sequence: TGTGCCAGCAGCATTCGGTGGTCCTTACAAGAGACCCAGTACTTC. Its protein is CASSIRWSLQETQYF. The chain couples TRBV9 to TRBJ2-5; D ambiguous. CDR3 length: 15 residues. V lost 4 bases, J lost 2 bases, and 15 bases lay in between. Per the germline V gene, CDR1 is SGDLS and CDR2 is YYNGEE. Variable domain in full (rest from reference TRBV9 and TRBJ2-5): DSGVTQTPKHLITATGQRVTLRCSPRSGDLSVYWYQQSLDQGLQFLIQYYNGEERAKGNILERFSAQQFPDLHSELNLSSLELGDSALYFCASSIRWSLQETQYFGPGTRLLVL.

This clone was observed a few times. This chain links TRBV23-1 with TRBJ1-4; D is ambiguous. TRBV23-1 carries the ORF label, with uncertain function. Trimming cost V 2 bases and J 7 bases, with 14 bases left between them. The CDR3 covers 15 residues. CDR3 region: CASSQIQYFGEKLFF. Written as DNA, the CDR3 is TGCGCCAGCAGTCAAATACAGTATTTCGGTGAAAAACTGTTTTTT.

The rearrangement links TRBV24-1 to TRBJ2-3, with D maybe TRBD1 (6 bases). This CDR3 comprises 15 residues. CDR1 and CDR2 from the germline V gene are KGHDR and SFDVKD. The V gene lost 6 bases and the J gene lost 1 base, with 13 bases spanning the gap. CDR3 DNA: TGTGCCACCAGTCGTACAGGGTTAGGCACAGATACGCAGTATTTT. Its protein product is CATSRTGLGTDTQYF.

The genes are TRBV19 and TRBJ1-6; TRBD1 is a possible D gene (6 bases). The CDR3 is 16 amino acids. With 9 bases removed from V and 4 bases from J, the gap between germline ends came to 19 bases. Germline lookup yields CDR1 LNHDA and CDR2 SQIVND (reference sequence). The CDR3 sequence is CARGGWRTEYNSPLHF. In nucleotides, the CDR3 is TGTGCCAGAGGGGGATGGCGGACTGAGTATAATTCACCCCTCCACTTT. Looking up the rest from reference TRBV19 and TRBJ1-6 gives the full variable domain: DGGITQSPKYLFRKEGQNVTLSCEQNLNHDAMYWYRQDPGQGLRLIYYSQIVNDFQKGDIAEGYSVSREKKESFPLTVTSAQKNPTAFYLCARGGWRTEYNSPLHFGNGTRLTVT.

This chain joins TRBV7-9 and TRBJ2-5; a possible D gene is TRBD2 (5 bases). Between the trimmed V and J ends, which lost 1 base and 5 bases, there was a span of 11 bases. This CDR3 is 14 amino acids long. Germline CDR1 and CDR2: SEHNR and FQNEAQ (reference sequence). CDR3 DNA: TGTGCCAGCAGCTTAGAAGGAGGTTTCGAGACCCAGTACTTC. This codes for CASSLEGGFETQYF. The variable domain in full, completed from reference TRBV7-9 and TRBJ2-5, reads DTGVSQNPRHKITKRGQNVTFRCDPISEHNRLYWYRQTLGQGPEFLTYFQNEAQLEKSRLLSDRFSAERPKGSFSTLEIQRTEQGDSAMYLCASSLEGGFETQYFGPGTRLLVL.

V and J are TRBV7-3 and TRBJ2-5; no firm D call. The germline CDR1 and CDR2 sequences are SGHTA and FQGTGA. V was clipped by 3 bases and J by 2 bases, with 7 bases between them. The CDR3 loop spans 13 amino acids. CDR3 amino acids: CASSFNLQETQYF. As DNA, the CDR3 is TGTGCCAGCAGCTTCAACTTACAAGAGACCCAGTACTTC.

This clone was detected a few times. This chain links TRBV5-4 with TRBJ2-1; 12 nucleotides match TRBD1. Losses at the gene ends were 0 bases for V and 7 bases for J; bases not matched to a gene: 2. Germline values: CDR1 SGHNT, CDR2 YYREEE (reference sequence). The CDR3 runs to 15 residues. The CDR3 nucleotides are TGTGCCAGCAGCTTGGGGGACAGGGGGCGTAATGAGCAGTTCTTC. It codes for CASSLGDRGRNEQFF.

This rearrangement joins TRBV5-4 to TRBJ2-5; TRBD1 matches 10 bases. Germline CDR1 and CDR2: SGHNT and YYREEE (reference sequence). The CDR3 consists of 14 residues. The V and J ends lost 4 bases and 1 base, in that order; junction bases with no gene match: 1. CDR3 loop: CASSRDRGQETQYF. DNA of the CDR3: TGTGCCAGCAGCCGGGACAGGGGCCAAGAGACCCAGTACTTC.

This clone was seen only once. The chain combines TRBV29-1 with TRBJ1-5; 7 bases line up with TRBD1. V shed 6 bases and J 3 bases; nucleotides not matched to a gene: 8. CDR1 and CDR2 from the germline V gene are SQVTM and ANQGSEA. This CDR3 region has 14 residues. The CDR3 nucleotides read TGCAGCGTCAGCAGGGGGGAGTTCAATCAGCCCCAGCATTTT. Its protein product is CSVSRGEFNQPQHF. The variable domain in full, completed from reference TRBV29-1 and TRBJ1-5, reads SAVISQKPSRDICQRGTSLTIQCQVDSQVTMMFWYRQQPGQSLTLIATANQGSEATYESGFVIDKFPISRPNLTFSTLTVSNMSPEDSSIYLCSVSRGEFNQPQHFGDGTRLSIL.

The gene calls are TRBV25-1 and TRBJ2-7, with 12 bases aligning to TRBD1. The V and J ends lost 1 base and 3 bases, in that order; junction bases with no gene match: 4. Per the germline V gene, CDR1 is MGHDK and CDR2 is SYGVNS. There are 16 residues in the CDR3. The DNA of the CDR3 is TGTGCCAGCAGTGAATTGGGGACAGGGGGCCTCTACGAGCAGTACTTC. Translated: CASSELGTGGLYEQYF.

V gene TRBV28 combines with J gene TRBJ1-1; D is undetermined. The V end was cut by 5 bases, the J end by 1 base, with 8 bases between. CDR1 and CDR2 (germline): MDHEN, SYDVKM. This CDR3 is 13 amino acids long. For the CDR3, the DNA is TGTGCCAGCAGTCTTTGGCAGAACACTGAAGCTTTCTTT. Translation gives CASSLWQNTEAFF. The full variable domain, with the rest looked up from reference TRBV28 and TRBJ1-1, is DVKVTQSSRYLVKRTGEKVFLECVQDMDHENMFWYRQDPGLGLRLIYFSYDVKMKEKGDIPEGYSVSREKKERFSLILESASTNQTSMYLCASSLWQNTEAFFGQGTRLTVV.

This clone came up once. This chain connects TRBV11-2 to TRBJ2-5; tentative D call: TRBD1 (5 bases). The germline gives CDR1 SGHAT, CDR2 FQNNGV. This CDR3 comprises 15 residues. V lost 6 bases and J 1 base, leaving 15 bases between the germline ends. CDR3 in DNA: TGTGCCAGCAGTCCTCAGGGATTAGCCCAAGAGACCCAGTACTTC. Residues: CASSPQGLAQETQYF.

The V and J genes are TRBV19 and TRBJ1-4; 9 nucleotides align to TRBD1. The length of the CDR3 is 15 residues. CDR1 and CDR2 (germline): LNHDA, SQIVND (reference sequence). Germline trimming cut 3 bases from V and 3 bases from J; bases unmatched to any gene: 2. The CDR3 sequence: CASSIGDRANEKLFF. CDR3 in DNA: TGTGCCAGTAGTATTGGGGACAGGGCTAATGAAAAACTGTTTTTT.

DNA for the CDR3: TGTGCCAGCAGCTTGACAGGGAGTCACAATGAGCAGTTCTTC. The encoded protein is CASSLTGSHNEQFF. This sequence joins TRBV5-4 and TRBJ2-1; D may be TRBD1 (6 bases). V lost 1 base and J 5 bases, leaving 10 bases between the germline ends. Germline lookup yields CDR1 SGHNT and CDR2 YYREEE (reference sequence). The CDR3 extends over 14 amino acids.

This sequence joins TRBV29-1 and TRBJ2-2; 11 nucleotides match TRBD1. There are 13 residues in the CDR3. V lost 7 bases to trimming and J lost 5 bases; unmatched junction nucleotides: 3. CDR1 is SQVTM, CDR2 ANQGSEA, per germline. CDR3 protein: CSAGQGATGELFF. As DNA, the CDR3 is TGCAGCGCTGGACAGGGGGCAACCGGGGAGCTGTTTTTT.

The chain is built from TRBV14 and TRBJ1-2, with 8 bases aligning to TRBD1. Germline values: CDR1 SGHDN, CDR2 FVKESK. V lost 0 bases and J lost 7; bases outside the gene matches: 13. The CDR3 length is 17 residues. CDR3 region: CASSQEGFAGQALGYTF. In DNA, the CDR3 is TGTGCCAGCAGCCAAGAGGGGTTTGCGGGACAGGCGCTTGGCTACACCTTC.